The clone carrying this TCR beta chain has more than one count but fewer than ten. Assay: immunoSEQ multiplex PCR; the TCRdb copy retains only in-frame clones and omits some. The top ten clones hold 0.45% to 0.55% of a sample with 75,000 to 95,000 clones, 90% to 95% of them seen once. This specimen belongs to a study of OX40 agonist ivuxolimab in advanced cancers. CDR3 length: 14 residues. Germline V gene sequence: CDR1 KGHSH, CDR2 LQKENI. The V end lost 1 base, the J end lost 6 bases, and 10 bases lay between the germline ends. The chain uses TRBV18 and TRBJ1-5, with a tentative D call TRBD1 (5 bases). The specimen comprised CD4+ or CD8+ T cells sorted from blood, sampled in a trial of the OX40 agonist ivuxolimab. This clonotype originated in an adult with an advanced solid tumor such as melanoma, head and neck, liver or kidney cancer. CDR3: CASSPLEGSQPQHF. The CDR3 coding sequence is TGTGCCAGCTCACCACTAGAGGGGAGTCAGCCCCAGCATTTT. Looking up the rest from reference TRBV18 and TRBJ1-5 gives the full variable domain: NAGVMQNPRHLVRRRGQEARLRCSPMKGHSHVYWYRQLPEEGLKFMVYLQKENIIDESGMPKERFSAEFPKEGPSILRIQQVVRGDSAAYFCASSPLEGSQPQHFGDGTRLSIL.